The T cell receptor beta chain under discussion was sequenced for a study of T cell responses to AZD1222 COVID-19 vaccine. CDR1 is MNHEY and CDR2 is SMNVEV in the germline V gene (reference sequence). The CDR3 has 16 amino acids. Trimming removed 3 bases from V and 1 base from J, with 13 bases in between. Notes on the study in general: Donors were chiefly white British, with a greater number of females, and clonal diversity was perhaps underestimated. Spike-specific TCR breadth and depth both grew after two AZD1222 doses. At baseline, just a handful of AZD1222 recipients tested seropositive.

Some clones are missing from TCRdb's copy, which holds only in-frame ones; the method was immunoSEQ multiplex PCR. Seen here are under 150,000 clones, more than 85% observed once, and the top ten hold approximately 2.5%. Turning to this clone: The target antigen is unknown.

The TCR sequence derives from an adult in good health. V usage is TRBV27 and J usage is TRBJ2-1; D remains unclear. This sample comprised peripheral blood, obtained on day 0 of AZD1222 vaccination. CDR3 DNA sequence: TGTGCCAGCAGTTTGTACTACCTTAAATCCTACAATGAGCAGTTCTTC. It is translated as CASSLYYLKSYNEQFF.